Here is one T cell receptor beta chain with its context. Repertoires were generated with immunoSEQ multiplex PCR, while TCRdb's copy carries only in-frame clones and drops some. The sample lists about 150,000 clones, around 84% occurring once. The sample comes from a study of blood T cell repertoires in COVID-19. V lost 2 bases to trimming and J lost 1 base; unmatched junction nucleotides: 7. This CDR3 contains 16 residues. Germline CDR1 and CDR2: LGHDT and YNNKEL (reference sequence). The rearrangement links TRBV3-1 (or the pseudogene TRBV3-2) to TRBJ2-5; TRBD2 matches 7 bases. Sequencing was done on a sample of peripheral blood. The clonotype originates from a human donor in a cohort sampled during active COVID-19. CDR3: CASSQKGRGTQETQYF. As DNA, the CDR3 is TGTGCCAGCAGCCAAAAAGGGCGGGGGACCCAAGAGACCCAGTACTTC.